Shown below are 22 T cell receptor beta chains from a single sample sequenced in a study of shared clonotypes between healthy human individuals. The repertoire was sequenced with immunoSEQ multiplex PCR; TCRdb's copy has only in-frame clones and lacks some. The table includes 2 million to 2.5 million clones, over 85% detected once. The sample comprised naive CD4+ T cells from PBMCs. Specified subset: CD45RA+ positively selected. Receptors were obtained from a man in his late teens or twenties in good health. Some clones in this sample may be carry-over from other donors' samples.

The V call is TRBV4-1, the J call TRBJ1-3, with unresolved D. There are 14 residues in the CDR3. Per germline, CDR1 MGHRA and CDR2 YSYEKL. V lost 0 bases to trimming and J lost 5 bases, with 8 bases between them. DNA of the CDR3: TGCGCCAGCAGCCAAGATTCCAGGAGAAACACCATATATTTT. Protein sequence: CASSQDSRRNTIYF.

To note about this clone: At the DNA level, this CDR3 is encoded by other sequences in the same sample as well. This chain connects TRBV30 to TRBJ2-7, with D perhaps TRBD1 (5 bases). Trimming removed 0 bases from V and 6 bases from J, with 9 bases in between. The CDR3 contains 12 residues. Per the germline V gene, CDR1 is GTSNPN and CDR2 is SVGIG (reference sequence). In nucleotides, the CDR3 is TGTGCCTGGAGTGTGGGGCGGCTCGAGCAGTACTTC. It specifies CAWSVGRLEQYF.

The chain has TRBV30 and TRBJ1-5; 8 bases are a match to TRBD1. Germline trimming cut 2 bases from V and 4 bases from J; bases unmatched to any gene: 7. This CDR3 comprises 15 residues. Germline-derived CDR1 and CDR2 are GTSNPN and SVGIG (reference sequence). The CDR3 nucleotides read TGTGCCTGGAGTCCCCCCGGGACAGGTAATCAGCCCCAGCATTTT. Protein product: CAWSPPGTGNQPQHF. Full variable domain (missing parts from reference TRBV30 and TRBJ1-5): SQTIHQWPATLVQPVGSPLSLECTVEGTSNPNLYWYRQAAGRGLQLLFYSVGIGQISSEVPQNLSASRPQDRQFILSSKKLLLSDSGFYLCAWSPPGTGNQPQHFGDGTRLSIL.

The CDR3 reads CASSFQAGGDNEQFF. The CDR3 coding sequence is TGTGCCAGCAGTTTTCAAGCGGGAGGGGACAATGAGCAGTTCTTC. This chain uses TRBV27 with TRBJ2-1; the match to TRBD2 covers 10 bases. The germline CDR1 and CDR2 sequences are MNHEY and SMNVEV (reference sequence). The CDR3 is 15 amino acids. V shed 3 bases, J shed 5 bases, and the junction held 4 bases outside the gene matches.

The gene calls are TRBV4-1 and TRBJ1-6; D is unresolved. This CDR3 has 15 amino acids. The V and J ends lost 0 bases and 3 bases respectively, with 6 bases between them. The germline V gene encodes CDR1 MGHRA and CDR2 YSYEKL. CDR3 nucleotide sequence: TGCGCCAGCAGCCAAGATCGGGGCTATAATTCACCCCTCCACTTT. Amino acids: CASSQDRGYNSPLHF.

CDR3 sequence (DNA): TGCAGCGTTGAAGGGTTCCGGCGGGTCTCCTACAATGAGCAGTTCTTC. Protein: CSVEGFRRVSYNEQFF. V and J are TRBV29-1 and TRBJ2-1; D is possibly TRBD2 (5 bases). Germline CDR1 SQVTM, CDR2 ANQGSEA. Trimming removed 1 base from V and 0 bases from J, with 13 bases in between. The CDR3 spans 16 residues.

V is TRBV5-1 and J is TRBJ2-1; 10 positions match TRBD1. The CDR3 spans 14 residues. Germline V lookup: CDR1 SGHRS, CDR2 YFSETQ. V was pared by 7 bases and J by 6 bases, with 7 bases of the junction left unmatched. The CDR3, as DNA: TGCGCCAGCGGCCGGGACAGGGGTTTCAATGAGCAGTTCTTC. Amino acids: CASGRDRGFNEQFF.

In DNA, the CDR3 is TGTGCCAGCAGTTCACGACAGGACCTCTATGGCTACACCTTC. Translation gives CASSSRQDLYGYTF. This rearrangement joins TRBV27 to TRBJ1-2, with D possibly matching TRBD1 (6 bases). Per germline, CDR1 MNHEY and CDR2 SMNVEV (reference sequence). With 4 bases removed from V and 4 bases from J, the gap between germline ends came to 13 bases. There are 14 residues in the CDR3.

The rearrangement uses TRBV9 and TRBJ1-5; the D is unclear. Germline CDR1 SGDLS, CDR2 YYNGEE. The CDR3 consists of 13 residues. Trimming shortened V by 0 bases and J by 5 bases, and 6 bases separated the two germline ends. Here the CDR3 reads CASSVGQDQPQHF. CDR3 DNA: TGTGCCAGCAGCGTAGGTCAGGATCAGCCCCAGCATTTT. Variable domain in full (rest from reference TRBV9 and TRBJ1-5): DSGVTQTPKHLITATGQRVTLRCSPRSGDLSVYWYQQSLDQGLQFLIQYYNGEERAKGNILERFSAQQFPDLHSELNLSSLELGDSALYFCASSVGQDQPQHFGDGTRLSIL.

The chain links TRBV5-1 to TRBJ2-7, with 7 bases fitting TRBD2. The CDR3 is made up of 13 amino acids. The trim removed 2 bases at V and 4 bases at J, leaving 3 bases unmatched. In germline, CDR1 is SGHRS, CDR2 YFSETQ. The CDR3 bases are TGCGCCAGCAGCTTTGGGGGGGAATACGAGCAGTACTTC. Translation gives CASSFGGEYEQYF.

The chain couples TRBV6-5 to TRBJ2-2, with 8 bases matching TRBD1. V trimming: 0 bases; J trimming: 6 bases; junction bases outside the gene matches: 3. This CDR3 region has 15 residues. CDR1 and CDR2 (germline): MNHEY, SVGAGI. CDR3 in DNA: TGTGCCAGCAGTTACTCGACCAGGGGGCCCGGGGAGCTGTTTTTT. As protein: CASSYSTRGPGELFF.

The chain is built from TRBV2 and TRBJ1-1, with D uncertain. CDR1 and CDR2 (germline): SNHLY, FYNNEI. This CDR3 region has 14 residues. V lost 7 bases, J lost 1 base, and 13 bases lay in between. CDR3 amino acids: CASNVRMKNTEAFF. As DNA, the CDR3 is TGTGCCAGCAATGTTCGAATGAAGAACACTGAAGCTTTCTTT.

The CDR3 region is CASSEARGDSYNEQFF. The CDR3 DNA reads TGTGCCAGCAGTGAAGCACGGGGGGACTCCTACAATGAGCAGTTCTTC. The V gene is TRBV2, the J gene TRBJ2-1, with 7 bases fitting TRBD2. CDR3 length equals 16 residues. Germline trimming cut 0 bases from V and 0 bases from J; bases unmatched to any gene: 2. Germline lookup yields CDR1 SNHLY and CDR2 FYNNEI.

The gene calls are TRBV5-6 and TRBJ2-5; a possible D gene is TRBD1 (6 bases). Per the germline V gene, CDR1 is SGHDT and CDR2 is YYEEEE. The CDR3 runs 15 residues. The V and J ends lost 0 bases and 4 bases respectively, with 13 bases between them. Here the CDR3 reads CASSLAGHPPETQYF. The CDR3 coding sequence is TGTGCCAGCAGCTTGGCGGGACACCCCCCAGAGACCCAGTACTTC.

The V call is TRBV15, the J call TRBJ1-3; a possible D gene is TRBD1 (5 bases). Germline V lookup: CDR1 LNHNV, CDR2 YYDKDF (reference sequence). V was pared by 6 bases and J by 0 bases, with 18 bases between. The CDR3 has 17 amino acids. This CDR3 reads CATSPSGAALSGNTIYF. The CDR3 nucleotides read TGTGCCACCAGTCCCTCTGGGGCAGCTCTCTCTGGAAACACCATATATTTT. Full variable domain (missing parts from reference TRBV15 and TRBJ1-3): DAMVIQNPRYQVTQFGKPVTLSCSQTLNHNVMYWYQQKSSQAPKLLFHYYDKDFNNEADTPDNFQSRRPNTSFCFLDIRSPGLGDTAMYLCATSPSGAALSGNTIYFGEGSWLTVV.

The chain is built from TRBV6-1 and TRBJ2-3; 8 bases are a match to TRBD2. The V segment lost 6 bases and the J segment 1 base; nucleotides outside the gene matches: 3. Germline-derived CDR1 and CDR2 are MNHNS and SASEGT. This CDR3 is 14 amino acids long. The CDR3 region has the DNA TGTGCCAGCAGACAGACTAGCGGCACAGATACGCAGTATTTT. Its translation: CASRQTSGTDTQYF.

The chain carries TRBV4-1 and TRBJ1-2; weak D call: TRBD1 (5 bases). Trimming took off 5 bases at V and 4 bases at J, with 17 bases between the two ends. Germline CDR1 and CDR2: MGHRA and YSYEKL. CDR3 length: 15 residues. The chain's CDR3 is CASSSQEGTPYGYTF. CDR3 in DNA: TGCGCCAGCAGCTCTCAGGAAGGGACCCCCTATGGCTACACCTTC.

V is TRBV19 and J is TRBJ2-6; possibly TRBD1 for D (6 bases). This CDR3 region has 18 residues. The V gene lost 0 bases and the J gene lost 0 bases, with 12 bases spanning the gap. Germline loops: CDR1 LNHDA, CDR2 SQIVND (reference sequence). In nucleotides, the CDR3 is TGTGCCAGTAGTATAGATTCAGGGGCCCACTCTGGGGCCAACGTCCTGACTTTC. Protein product: CASSIDSGAHSGANVLTF.

This clone has only one observation. The sample carries other DNA sequences with the same CDR3. V usage is TRBV5-1 and J usage is TRBJ1-1; 9 bases map to TRBD1. V lost 4 bases to trimming and J lost 2 bases; unmatched junction nucleotides: 6. This CDR3 is 15 amino acids long. The germline gives CDR1 SGHRS, CDR2 YFSETQ. CDR3 loop: CASSTGTGLNTEAFF. The CDR3 DNA sequence: TGCGCCAGCAGCACCGGGACAGGGTTAAACACTGAAGCTTTCTTT.

The chain combines TRBV28 with TRBJ2-2; 13 bases match TRBD2. Germline CDR1 and CDR2: MDHEN and SYDVKM. This CDR3 is 18 amino acids long. Unmatched junction bases numbered 8, after V lost 7 bases and J lost 0 bases. In nucleotides, the CDR3 is TGTGCCAGCACGACCCTAGGACTAGCGGGAGCGAACACCGGGGAGCTGTTTTTT. Residues: CASTTLGLAGANTGELFF.

This clone was counted a single time. The CDR3 spells CASSAPTGYSYNEQFF. DNA for the CDR3: TGCGCCAGCAGCGCGCCGACAGGCTACTCCTACAATGAGCAGTTCTTC. The chain combines TRBV5-1 with TRBJ2-1; TRBD1 is a possible D gene (6 bases). In germline, CDR1 is SGHRS, CDR2 YFSETQ. This CDR3 comprises 16 residues. V gave up 4 bases and J gave up 0 bases, with 14 bases separating them.

The rearrangement uses TRBV28 and TRBJ1-5; 9 bases fit TRBD1. CDR1 MDHEN and CDR2 SYDVKM come from the germline V gene. The length of the CDR3 is 17 residues. With V trimmed by 11 bases and J by 4 bases, 18 bases remained unmatched. CDR3 in amino acids: CASRPRTGDVWNQPQHF. The CDR3 coding sequence is TGTGCCTCCAGGCCCCGGACAGGGGATGTTTGGAATCAGCCCCAGCATTTT.